Below, one T cell receptor beta chain is given with its context. RNA transcripts were the template for amplifying TCR beta CDR3 regions. HTBI primers were employed in a first-round RT-PCR of the TCR CDR3. TCRdb fed the multiplex PCR reads into MiXCR, producing one record per CDR3 protein. Here the sample spans about 560,000 distinct CDR3 sequences, around 15% being singletons. These data are taken from a study of T cells in Graves' hyperthyroidism and ophthalmopathy. The CDR3 is made up of 12 amino acids. Germline CDR1 SQVTM, CDR2 ANQGSEA. Trimming took off 2 bases at V and 6 bases at J, with 9 bases between the two ends.

The sequence derives from a woman under 30 with Graves' hyperthyroidism. The sample taken for sequencing was blood. V is TRBV29-1 and J is TRBJ2-3; D unclear. As DNA, the CDR3 is TGCAGCGTTGAAAGGGTTTCGGATACGCAGTATTTT. It encodes CSVERVSDTQYF.